The rows below give T cell receptor beta chains drawn from one sample of a study of CD8+ T cells in alopecia areata. This table comes from immunoSEQ multiplex PCR, and its TCRdb copy is limited to in-frame clones, with some not included. The table has about 180,000 clones, about 55% seen once. Sequences were derived from CD8+ T cells sorted from blood, sampled at week 24, from a patient treated with tofacitinib. Receptors originate from a human donor with alopecia areata. The conserved cysteine and the conserved F or W are not part of the CDR3 here.

V	CDR3
TRBV13	ASSFPGEGNTEAF
TRBV29-1	SVRLAGTETQY
TRBV4-3	ASSQDGGAVYEQY
TRBV9	ASSAGTLNTEAF
TRBV10-2	ASSEAPGNSNQPQH
TRBV20-1	SASIGVSRY
TRBV25-1	ASRGEGRGYGYT
TRBV7-9	ASSLGPALATEAF
TRBV27	ASSLPSGANVLT
TRBV4-1	ASSQDEQDAYEQY
TRBV5-6	ASSLGPGGKYGYT
TRBV7-2	ASSLRDVHTEKLF
TRBV29-1	SVALGQGGGYT
TRBV29-1	SAETDYYGYT
TRBV14	ASSQDSSGAKNIQY
TRBV30	AWSAGPGTYEQY
TRBV19	ASSTLGQGSEAF
TRBV7-8	ASSLTAPGLGSYNEQF
TRBV12-5	ASVQQGSANTGELF
TRBV7-9	ASSLEYGSEQY
TRBV7-8	ASSFGLANEQF
TRBV12-5	ASARPGQGGDEQF
TRBV2	ASTDGGYTDTQY
TRBV7-8	ASSLRGGGNQPQH
TRBV27	ASRSEAGGPHEQF
TRBV4-3	ASSLGNEQF
TRBV5-6	ASSLRSGSYT
TRBV30	AWNGDSYNEQF
TRBV7-2	ASSYRDRGLNEQF
TRBV9	ASRGDRGGNTGELF
TRBV29-1	SVDGRVNGYT
TRBV4-3	ASSQARSGTVADTQY
TRBV29-1	SVRDGMNTEAF
TRBV5-1	ASSGGSYNEQF
TRBV19	ASRKGPGELF
TRBV2	ASYSGSEETQY
TRBV29-1	SGRGQGAYNEQF